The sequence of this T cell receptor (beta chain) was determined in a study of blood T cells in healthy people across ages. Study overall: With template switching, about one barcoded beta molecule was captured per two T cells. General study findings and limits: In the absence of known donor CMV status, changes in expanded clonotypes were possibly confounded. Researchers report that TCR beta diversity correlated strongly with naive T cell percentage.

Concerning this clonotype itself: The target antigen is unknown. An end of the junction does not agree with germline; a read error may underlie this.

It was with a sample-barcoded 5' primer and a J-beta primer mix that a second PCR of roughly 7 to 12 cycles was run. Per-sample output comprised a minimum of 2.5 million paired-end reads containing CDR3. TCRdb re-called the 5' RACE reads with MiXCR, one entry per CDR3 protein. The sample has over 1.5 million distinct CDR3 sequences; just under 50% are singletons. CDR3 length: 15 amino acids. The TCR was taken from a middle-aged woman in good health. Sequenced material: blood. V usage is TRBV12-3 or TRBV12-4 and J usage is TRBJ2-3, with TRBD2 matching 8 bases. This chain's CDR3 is CAGRPAGASTDTQYF. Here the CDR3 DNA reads TGTGCCGGCAGACCAGCGGGAGCTAGCACAGATACGCAGTATTTT.